Each of the 9 T cell receptor beta chains below was sequenced from the same sample in a study of T cell responses to AZD1222 COVID-19 vaccine. TCRdb's copy holds only in-frame clones and misses some; the assay was immunoSEQ multiplex PCR. The sample includes about 150,000 clones, 90% to 95% of them seen just once. Specimen: peripheral blood, collected on day 0 of AZD1222 vaccination. Receptors originate from an adult in good health.

Here the CDR3 reads CASSLDGRVNTEAFF. The CDR3 nucleotides read TGTGCCAGCAGCTTAGATGGTAGAGTGAACACTGAAGCTTTCTTT. The rearrangement joins TRBV11-3 to TRBJ1-1; no clear D gene. V lost 0 bases and J 0 bases, leaving 8 bases between the germline ends. Per germline, CDR1 SGHNT and CDR2 YENEEA. The CDR3 runs to 15 residues.

This chain uses TRBV18 with TRBJ1-6, with 9 bases identical to TRBD1. The length of the CDR3 is 16 residues. V dropped 2 bases and J dropped 9; count of bases not matched to a gene: 8. The germline V gene encodes CDR1 KGHSH and CDR2 LQKENI. CDR3 DNA sequence: TGTGCCAGCTCACCAACAGGGACAGGGTGGATTTCACCCCTCCACTTT. Translating it yields CASSPTGTGWISPLHF.

The chain employs TRBV11-2 and TRBJ1-3; no clear D gene. V lost 0 bases to trimming and J lost 0 bases, with 6 bases between them. There are 15 residues in the CDR3. CDR1 and CDR2 from the germline V gene are SGHAT and FQNNGV. The CDR3 nucleotides are TGTGCCAGCAGCTTAGATCAGGTCTCTGGAAACACCATATATTTT. As protein: CASSLDQVSGNTIYF.

The rearrangement uses TRBV5-5 and TRBJ2-3; the D gene is possibly TRBD2 (5 bases). V gave up 1 base and J gave up 3 bases, with 6 bases separating them. The CDR3 length is 13 residues. Germline CDR1 SGHKS, CDR2 YYEKEE (reference sequence). The CDR3 DNA is TGTGCCAGCAGCTTGCGGGAAACAGATACGCAGTATTTT. This translates into CASSLRETDTQYF.

The chain combines TRBV7-2 with TRBJ1-3, with a weak D call TRBD1 (5 bases). V lost 5 bases, J lost 3 bases, and 11 bases lay in between. CDR1 is SGHTA, CDR2 FQGNSA, per germline. The CDR3 extends over 14 amino acids. CDR3 sequence (DNA): TGTGCCAGCAGCGCCCAGGGCTATGGAAACACCATATATTTT. Protein product: CASSAQGYGNTIYF.

This clone was recorded only once. The V call is TRBV6-6, the J call TRBJ2-7, with D possibly being TRBD1 (6 bases). Germline V lookup: CDR1 MNHNY, CDR2 SVGAGI (reference sequence). Deletions cut 2 bases from V and 3 bases from J, with 14 bases between. The CDR3 contains 15 residues. In DNA form, the CDR3 reads TGTGCCAGCAGTTACACTGGGGCAGGGGTCTACGAGCAGTACTTC. This translates into CASSYTGAGVYEQYF.

This clone has just one count. The V and J genes are TRBV10-3 and TRBJ2-3, with D unresolved. The CDR3 is made up of 14 amino acids. The germline V gene encodes CDR1 ENHRY and CDR2 SYGVKD. Between the trimmed V and J ends, which lost 3 bases and 4 bases, there was a span of 11 bases. CDR3 sequence (DNA): TGTGCCATCAGTGATAACCCTCGGGCAGATACGCAGTATTTT. Translated: CAISDNPRADTQYF.

This clone was observed once. The J gene is TRBJ1-2, the V gene TRBV7-9; possibly TRBD1 for D (5 bases). V was clipped by 8 bases and J by 4 bases, with 14 bases between them. CDR1 and CDR2 (germline): SEHNR, FQNEAQ (reference sequence). This CDR3 has 13 residues. The CDR3 protein is CASRTIPVYGYTF. CDR3 coding DNA: TGTGCCAGCCGGACAATACCGGTCTATGGCTACACCTTC.

The V call is TRBV5-1, the J call TRBJ2-5; D may be TRBD1 (6 bases). The CDR3 is 14 residues long. Germline-derived CDR1 and CDR2 are SGHRS and YFSETQ. Trimming cost V 3 bases and J 2 bases, with 11 bases left between them. The CDR3 protein is CASSSQGTQETQYF. CDR3 DNA sequence: TGCGCCAGCAGCTCTCAGGGGACACAAGAGACCCAGTACTTC.